This T cell receptor beta chain emerged from a study of cytomegalovirus exposure and HLA in healthy donors. A multiplex PCR was run with 60 Vbeta primers and 13 Jbeta primers. Clones were read by immunoSEQ multiplex PCR, and TCRdb kept only the in-frame ones, dropping some. The sample has approximately 100,000 clones; the top ten hold about 0.58%. Germline V gene lookup returns CDR1 SGHTA and CDR2 FQGNSA. This CDR3 is built from 14 residues. V dropped 5 bases and J dropped 9; count of bases not matched to a gene: 9. This chain joins TRBV7-2 and TRBJ1-5; TRBD1 agrees at 8 bases. The material sequenced was PBMCs. This sequence originates from a man in his forties or fifties in good health and CMV-seronegative. In DNA, the CDR3 is TGTGCCAGCAGCCTACAGGGGGTCATGGGGCCCCAGCATTTT. It encodes CASSLQGVMGPQHF.